This TCR beta chain was obtained from a study of blood T cell repertoires in COVID-19. In the study overall: Collection of acute and convalescent COVID-19 samples took place in the United States, Italy and Spain. Nucleic acid was either cDNA or gDNA, and it came from T cells, B-cell-depleted T cells, or PBMCs.

Per the germline V gene, CDR1 is SGDLS and CDR2 is YYNGEE. CDR3 length: 15 amino acids. The junction had 5 bases not matched to a gene; V was cut back by 4 bases and J by 1 base. Source study methods: Estimation of nucleated cell counts relied on the amplification of reference gene primers. Produced via immunoSEQ multiplex PCR; TCRdb's table is partial and in-frame only. V and J calls and clone size come straight from that table; D and trimming were deduced from the DNA. The data show fewer than 65,000 clones, more than 90% seen once. The chain couples TRBV9 to TRBJ1-1, with 9 positions matching TRBD1. Sequencing was performed on peripheral blood. This clonotype originated in a man in his forties or fifties with acute or convalescent COVID-19. CDR3 sequence (DNA): TGTGCCAGCAGCTTTCGGACAGGGGAGAACACTGAAGCTTTCTTT. Amino acids: CASSFRTGENTEAFF.